The subject of this entry is one TCR beta chain. Its antigen is undetermined. These data belong to a study of T and B cells in COVID-19 patients. On the study more broadly: Of over 19 active-infection patients, 11 to 12 were critically ill with mechanical ventilation or extracorporeal membrane oxygenation.

TRB rearrangements were amplified by multiplex PCR with BIOMED2 TRB-A/B primers. TCRdb recomputed calls from the multiplex PCR reads with MiXCR, one row per CDR3 protein. The sample contains roughly 18,000 distinct CDR3 sequences, about 26% of which appear only once. Each TRB amplification used about 250-550 ng of genomic DNA from blood. General study results and limits: Active COVID-19 showed highly clonal TRB repertoires; recovery showed diversity and richness above healthy donors.

The V gene end was trimmed by 3 bases and the J gene end by 5 bases; junction bases not matched to a gene: 3. The V gene's germline CDR1 is LNHDA and CDR2 SQIVND (reference sequence). This CDR3 spans 13 amino acids. The TCR was taken from a human donor who had recovered from COVID-19. Sequencing was performed on blood. The chain couples TRBV19 to TRBJ2-7; the match to TRBD2 covers 8 bases. The CDR3, as DNA: TGTGCCAGTAGTATGGTCGGGGGGGACGAGCAGTACTTC. This sequence encodes CASSMVGGDEQYF.